This T cell receptor (beta chain) was observed in a study of blood T cell repertoires in COVID-19. Study-level information: Acute and convalescent COVID-19 samples came from the United States, Italy and Spain.

Here immunoSEQ multiplex PCR was the method, and the copy in TCRdb shows in-frame clones only, minus some. The sample includes 150,000 to 200,000 clones, about 85% seen only once; the top ten take 13% to 15%. V lost 6 bases to trimming and J lost 2 bases; unmatched junction nucleotides: 10. The CDR3 contains 15 residues. CDR1 and CDR2 (germline): MDHEN, SYDVKM. The rearrangement joins TRBV28 to TRBJ2-7, with 7 bases matching TRBD1. Sequencing input: peripheral blood. The TCR was taken from a woman between 70 and 85 years old with COVID-19, enrolled during active disease. The CDR3 DNA reads as TGTGCCAGCAGCCGAGGGACAGTAAGCCCCTACGAGCAGTACTTC. Protein sequence: CASSRGTVSPYEQYF.